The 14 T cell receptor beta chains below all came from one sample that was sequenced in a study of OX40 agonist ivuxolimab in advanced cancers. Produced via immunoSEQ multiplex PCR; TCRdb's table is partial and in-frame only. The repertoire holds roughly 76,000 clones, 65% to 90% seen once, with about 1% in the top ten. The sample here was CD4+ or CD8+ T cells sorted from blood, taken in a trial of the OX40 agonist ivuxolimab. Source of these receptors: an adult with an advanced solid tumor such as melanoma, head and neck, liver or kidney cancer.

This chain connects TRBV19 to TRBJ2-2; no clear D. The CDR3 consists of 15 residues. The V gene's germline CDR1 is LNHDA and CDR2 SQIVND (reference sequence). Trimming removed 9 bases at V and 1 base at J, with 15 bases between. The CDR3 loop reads CASRTPGRNTGELFF. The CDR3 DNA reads TGTGCCAGCAGAACCCCCGGCAGGAACACCGGGGAGCTGTTTTTT.

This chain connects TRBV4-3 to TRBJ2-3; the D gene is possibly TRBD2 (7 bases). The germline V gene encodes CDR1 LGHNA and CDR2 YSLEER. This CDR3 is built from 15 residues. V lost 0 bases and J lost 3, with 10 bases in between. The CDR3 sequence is CASSQEGGRTDTQYF. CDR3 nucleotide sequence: TGCGCCAGCAGCCAAGAGGGGGGGCGAACAGATACGCAGTATTTT.

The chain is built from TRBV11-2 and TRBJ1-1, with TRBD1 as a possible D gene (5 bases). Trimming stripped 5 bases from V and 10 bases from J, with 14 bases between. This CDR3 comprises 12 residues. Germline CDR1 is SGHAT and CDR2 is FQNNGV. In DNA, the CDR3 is TGTGCCAGCAGCCAGGGAGGGCGGGTAGCTTTCTTT. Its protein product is CASSQGGRVAFF.

The CDR3 DNA follows: TGCGCCAGCAGCTTGGAGGGGGGGCCTAACTCTGAAGCTTTCTTT. Amino acid sequence: CASSLEGGPNSEAFF. The rearrangement uses TRBV5-1 and TRBJ1-1; D is possibly TRBD1 (6 bases). Germline loops: CDR1 SGHRS, CDR2 YFSETQ. CDR3 size: 15 residues. V gave up 0 bases and J gave up 6 bases, with 15 bases separating them.

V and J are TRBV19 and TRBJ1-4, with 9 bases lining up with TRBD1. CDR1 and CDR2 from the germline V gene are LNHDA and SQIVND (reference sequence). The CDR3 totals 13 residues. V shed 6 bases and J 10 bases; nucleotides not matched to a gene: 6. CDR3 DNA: TGTGCCAGTAGGGGGACAGGGCCCGGAAAACTGTTTTTT. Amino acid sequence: CASRGTGPGKLFF.

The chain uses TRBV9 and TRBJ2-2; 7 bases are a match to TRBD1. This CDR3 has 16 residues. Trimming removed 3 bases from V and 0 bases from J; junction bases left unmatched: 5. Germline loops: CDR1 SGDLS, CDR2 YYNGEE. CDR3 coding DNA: TGTGCCAGCAGCGCGGACAGGACCCCGAACACCGGGGAGCTGTTTTTT. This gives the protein CASSADRTPNTGELFF.

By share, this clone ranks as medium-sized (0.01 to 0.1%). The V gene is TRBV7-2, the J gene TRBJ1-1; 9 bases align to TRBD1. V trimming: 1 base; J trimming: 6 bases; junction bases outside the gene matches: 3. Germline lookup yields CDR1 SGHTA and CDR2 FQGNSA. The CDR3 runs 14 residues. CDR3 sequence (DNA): TGTGCCAGCAGCTTAGTAAGGACAGGGGCTGAAGCTTTCTTT. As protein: CASSLVRTGAEAFF. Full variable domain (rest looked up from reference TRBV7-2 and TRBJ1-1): GAGVSQSPSNKVTEKGKDVELRCDPISGHTALYWYRQSLGQGLEFLIYFQGNSAPDKSGLPSDRFSAERTGGSVSTLTIQRTQQEDSAVYLCASSLVRTGAEAFFGQGTRLTVV.

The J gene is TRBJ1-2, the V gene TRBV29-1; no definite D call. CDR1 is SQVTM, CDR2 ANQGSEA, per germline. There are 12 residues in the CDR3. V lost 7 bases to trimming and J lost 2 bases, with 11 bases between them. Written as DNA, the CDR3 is TGCAGCGGACAAGGCAAGAACTATGGCTACACCTTC. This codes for CSGQGKNYGYTF. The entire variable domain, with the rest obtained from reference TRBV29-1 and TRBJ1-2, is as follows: SAVISQKPSRDICQRGTSLTIQCQVDSQVTMMFWYRQQPGQSLTLIATANQGSEATYESGFVIDKFPISRPNLTFSTLTVSNMSPEDSSIYLCSGQGKNYGYTFGSGTRLTVV.

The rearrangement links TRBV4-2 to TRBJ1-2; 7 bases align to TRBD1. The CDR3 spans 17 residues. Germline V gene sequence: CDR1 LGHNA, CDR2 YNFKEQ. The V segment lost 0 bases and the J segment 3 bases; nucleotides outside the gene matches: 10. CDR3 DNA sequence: TGTGCCAGCAGCCAAGATAGCCGGACAGGAACCGACTATGGCTACACCTTC. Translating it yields CASSQDSRTGTDYGYTF.

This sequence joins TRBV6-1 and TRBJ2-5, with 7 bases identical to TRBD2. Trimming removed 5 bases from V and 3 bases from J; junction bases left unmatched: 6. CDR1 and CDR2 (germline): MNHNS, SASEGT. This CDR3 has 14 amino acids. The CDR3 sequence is CASSRLAAEETQYF. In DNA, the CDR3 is TGTGCCAGCAGTCGGCTAGCGGCCGAAGAGACCCAGTACTTC.

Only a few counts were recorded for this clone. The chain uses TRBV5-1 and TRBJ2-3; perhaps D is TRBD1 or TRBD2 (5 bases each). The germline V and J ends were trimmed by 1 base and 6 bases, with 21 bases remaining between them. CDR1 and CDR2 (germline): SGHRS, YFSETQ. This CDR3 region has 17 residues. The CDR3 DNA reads TGCGCCAGCAGCTTGTCCATCTCGGGGCAATGGACGGATACGCAGTATTTT. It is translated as CASSLSISGQWTDTQYF.

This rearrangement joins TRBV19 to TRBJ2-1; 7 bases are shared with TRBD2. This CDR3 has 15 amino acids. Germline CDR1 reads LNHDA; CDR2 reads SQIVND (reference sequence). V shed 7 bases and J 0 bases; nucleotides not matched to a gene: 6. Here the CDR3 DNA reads TGTGCCAGTAAAGGGCGGGGGAGCTCCTACAATGAGCAGTTCTTC. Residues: CASKGRGSSYNEQFF. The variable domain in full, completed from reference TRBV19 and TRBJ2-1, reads DGGITQSPKYLFRKEGQNVTLSCEQNLNHDAMYWYRQDPGQGLRLIYYSQIVNDFQKGDIAEGYSVSREKKESFPLTVTSAQKNPTAFYLCASKGRGSSYNEQFFGPGTRLTVL.

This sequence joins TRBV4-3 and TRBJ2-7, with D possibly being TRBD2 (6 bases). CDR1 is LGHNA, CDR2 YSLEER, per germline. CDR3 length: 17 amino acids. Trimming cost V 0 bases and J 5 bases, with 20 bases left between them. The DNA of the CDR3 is TGCGCCAGCAGCCAAGATTGGAGGGATAGACACGTCAACGAGCAGTACTTC. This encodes CASSQDWRDRHVNEQYF.

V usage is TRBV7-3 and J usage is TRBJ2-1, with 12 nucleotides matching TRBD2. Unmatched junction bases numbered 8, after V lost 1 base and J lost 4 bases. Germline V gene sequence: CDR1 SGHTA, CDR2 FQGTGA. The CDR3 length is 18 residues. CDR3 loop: CASSLMGLAGGPYNEQFF. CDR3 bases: TGTGCCAGCAGCTTAATGGGCCTAGCGGGGGGGCCATACAATGAGCAGTTCTTC.